Listed below are T cell receptor beta chains from one sample, sequenced in a study of CD4 T cells in relation to SARS-CoV-2 and coronaviruses. Profiling relied on immunoSEQ multiplex PCR, and the TCRdb table lists in-frame clones only, not all of them. The table has approximately 50,000 clones, around 90% seen once. The sequencing sample was made of naive CD4+ T cells from PBMCs. These receptors were taken from an adult with COVID-19. Both conserved end residues are part of each CDR3. A D gene is named only where the DNA matches it firmly. The size field is filled for only some rows; it gives once, few, many or a size class.

D: .; J: TRBJ1-2; V: TRBV6-1; size: .; CDR3: CASSDPGTLYGYTF; DNA: TGTGCCAGCAGTGATCCAGGTACTCTTTATGGCTACACCTTC
D: .; J: TRBJ2-1; V: TRBV24-1; size: .; CDR3: CATSAAGQGYQNEQFF; DNA: TGTGCCACCAGTGCTGCAGGGCAGGGTTACCAAAATGAGCAGTTCTTC
D: .; J: TRBJ1-3; V: TRBV6-5; size: .; CDR3: CASSYSSSRSGNTIYF; DNA: TGTGCCAGCAGTTACTCCTCCAGCCGCTCTGGAAACACCATATATTTT
D: .; J: TRBJ1-2; V: TRBV5-6; size: .; CDR3: CASRVSGGANYGYTF; DNA: TGTGCCAGCAGAGTAAGTGGGGGAGCTAACTATGGCTACACCTTC
D: .; J: TRBJ2-1; V: TRBV28; size: .; CDR3: CASRPAGTFSYNEQFF; DNA: TGTGCCAGCAGGCCGGCCGGGACTTTCTCCTACAATGAGCAGTTCTTC
D: TRBD2; J: TRBJ2-1; V: TRBV7-3; size: .; CDR3: CASSFEGRGRAYNEQFF; DNA: TGTGCCAGCAGCTTTGAAGGACGCGGGAGGGCCTACAATGAGCAGTTCTTC
D: .; J: TRBJ2-5; V: TRBV7-3; size: .; CDR3: CASSLRGDGETQYF; DNA: TGTGCCAGCAGCTTACGAGGGGACGGAGAGACCCAGTACTTC
D: TRBD1; J: TRBJ1-1; V: TRBV2; size: .; CDR3: CASSEGRGLNTEAFF; DNA: TGTGCCAGCAGTGAAGGCAGGGGGTTGAACACTGAAGCTTTCTTT
D: TRBD1; J: TRBJ1-2; V: TRBV6-1; size: few; CDR3: CASRDRGDTGYTF; DNA: TGTGCCAGCAGGGACAGGGGCGATACCGGCTACACCTTC
D: TRBD1; J: TRBJ2-1; V: TRBV11-2; size: .; CDR3: CASSLAGQAYNEQFF; DNA: TGTGCCAGCAGCTTAGCGGGACAGGCATACAATGAGCAGTTCTTC
D: TRBD2; J: TRBJ2-1; V: TRBV9; size: .; CDR3: CASSITSGAYNEQFF; DNA: TGTGCCAGCAGCATCACTAGCGGAGCCTACAATGAGCAGTTCTTC
D: .; J: TRBJ2-1; V: TRBV12-3/TRBV12-4; size: .; CDR3: CASSFYNEQFF; DNA: TGTGCCAGCAGTTTTTACAATGAGCAGTTCTTC
D: .; J: TRBJ2-7; V: TRBV28; size: .; CDR3: CASSNRALSSWQYF; DNA: TGTGCCAGCAGTAACCGGGCCCTGAGCAGTTGGCAGTACTTC
D: TRBD1; J: TRBJ2-7; V: TRBV7-2; size: .; CDR3: CASSLRPGGQGISYEQYF; DNA: TGTGCCAGCAGCTTAAGACCCGGTGGACAGGGGATCTCCTACGAGCAGTACTTC
D: .; J: TRBJ1-5; V: TRBV28; size: .; CDR3: CASSYSNQPQHF; DNA: TGTGCCAGCAGTTACAGCAATCAGCCCCAGCATTTT
D: .; J: TRBJ1-2; V: TRBV6-5; size: .; CDR3: CASRRPGGDYGYTF; DNA: TGTGCCAGCAGGCGCCCAGGAGGGGACTATGGCTACACCTTC
D: .; J: TRBJ1-1; V: TRBV30; size: .; CDR3: CAWSVRPNTEAFF; DNA: TGTGCCTGGAGTGTTAGACCGAACACTGAAGCTTTCTTT
D: .; J: TRBJ2-7; V: TRBV7-2; size: .; CDR3: CASSFARVRYEQYF; DNA: TGTGCCAGCAGCTTCGCTCGGGTCCGCTACGAGCAGTACTTC
D: .; J: TRBJ1-2; V: TRBV3-1/TRBV3-2; size: .; CDR3: CASSQTTRAANYGYTF; DNA: TGTGCCAGCAGCCAAACGACCCGGGCGGCTAACTATGGCTACACCTTC
D: TRBD2; J: TRBJ2-7; V: TRBV2; size: .; CDR3: CASTIAGGPHYEQYF; DNA: TGTGCCAGCACCATAGCGGGAGGGCCTCACTACGAGCAGTACTTC
D: TRBD1; J: TRBJ1-2; V: TRBV18; size: .; CDR3: CASSPGDRSNYGYTF; DNA: TGTGCCAGCTCACCGGGGGACAGATCTAACTATGGCTACACCTTC
D: .; J: TRBJ2-5; V: TRBV28; size: .; CDR3: CASSLRARGVGETQYF; DNA: TGTGCCAGCAGTTTAAGAGCCAGGGGGGTCGGGGAGACCCAGTACTTC
D: .; J: TRBJ2-7; V: TRBV5-4; size: .; CDR3: CASSWGGTNPSEQYF; DNA: TGTGCCAGCAGCTGGGGAGGCACCAATCCTTCCGAGCAGTACTTC
D: .; J: TRBJ2-7; V: TRBV10-3; size: .; CDR3: CAISAPGEQYF; DNA: TGTGCCATCAGTGCCCCGGGCGAGCAGTACTTC
D: .; J: TRBJ2-7; V: TRBV5-1; size: .; CDR3: CASSLGLGNVISYEQYF; DNA: TGCGCCAGCAGCTTGGGGCTCGGGAATGTAATCTCCTACGAGCAGTACTTC
D: TRBD1; J: TRBJ1-5; V: TRBV28; size: few; CDR3: CASSPADRSNQPQHF; DNA: TGTGCCAGCAGTCCGGCGGACAGGAGCAATCAGCCCCAGCATTTT
D: TRBD1; J: TRBJ1-5; V: TRBV20-1; size: .; CDR3: CSASWDRDQPQHF; DNA: TGCAGTGCTAGTTGGGACAGGGACCAGCCCCAGCATTTT
D: .; J: TRBJ2-7; V: TRBV7-8; size: .; CDR3: CASSLAAGPFYEQYF; DNA: TGTGCCAGCAGCTTAGCGGCAGGGCCATTCTACGAGCAGTACTTC
D: TRBD1; J: TRBJ2-3; V: TRBV6-5; size: .; CDR3: CATNEGAFGTDTQYF; DNA: TGTGCCACTAACGAGGGGGCTTTTGGCACAGATACGCAGTATTTT
D: .; J: TRBJ2-2; V: TRBV3-1/TRBV3-2; size: .; CDR3: CASSLRETGELFF; DNA: TGTGCCAGCAGTCTCCGCGAAACCGGGGAGCTGTTTTTT
D: .; J: TRBJ2-6; V: TRBV20-1; size: .; CDR3: CSASDRYSGANVLTF; DNA: TGCAGTGCTAGTGACCGATACTCTGGGGCCAACGTCCTGACTTTC
D: .; J: TRBJ2-2; V: TRBV19; size: once; CDR3: CASSVPFLVRRTGELFF; DNA: TGTGCCAGTAGTGTCCCCTTCTTAGTAAGGAGGACCGGGGAGCTGTTTTTT